The 29 T cell receptor beta chains below come from one sample, sequenced in a study of blood T cells in healthy people across ages. Through a sample-barcoded 5' primer and a J-beta primer mix, a second PCR was run for about 6 to 12 cycles. Each CDR3 protein gets one entry after TCRdb re-called the 5' RACE reads with MiXCR. The sample has roughly 2 million distinct CDR3 sequences, around half seen once; the top ten hold less than 2.5%. Sequencing was carried out using blood. The source is a woman in her 40s in good health.

V usage is TRBV20-1 and J usage is TRBJ2-7; D possibly corresponds to TRBD2 (7 bases). V lost 0 bases, J lost 3 bases, and 15 bases lay in between. The CDR3 length is 15 residues. Looked up from germline, CDR1 is DFQATT and CDR2 is SNEGSKA (reference sequence). In nucleotides, the CDR3 is TGCAGTGCTAGAGATCGGCGGGGGCCCGACTACGAGCAGTACTTC. Encoded protein: CSARDRRGPDYEQYF.

Concerning this clonotype: The junction does not match germline at one end; this may be a read error. The V gene is TRBV20-1, the J gene TRBJ1-1; D remains unclear. CDR1 DFQATT and CDR2 SNEGSKA come from the germline V gene (reference sequence). The CDR3 contains 13 residues. Here the CDR3 DNA reads TGCAGTGCTAGTGTCGTCCCGAACACTAAAGCTTTCTTT. Protein sequence: CSASVVPNTKAFF.

The chain uses TRBV4-2 and TRBJ2-3; maybe TRBD2 (5 bases). V gave up 2 bases and J gave up 0 bases, with 9 bases separating them. The CDR3 consists of 15 residues. In germline, CDR1 is LGHNA, CDR2 YNFKEQ. The CDR3 is CASSQLSGSTDTQYF. CDR3 sequence (DNA): TGTGCCAGCAGCCAACTCAGCGGAAGCACAGATACGCAGTATTTT.

This clonotype appeared a few times. The V call is TRBV3-1, the J call TRBJ2-3; 9 bases map to TRBD2. The CDR3 sequence is 16 residues long. The germline gives CDR1 LGHDT, CDR2 YNNKEL (reference sequence). Losses at the gene ends were 6 bases for V and 8 bases for J; bases not matched to a gene: 15. The DNA for the CDR3 is TGTGCCAGCAGTCGCCTAGCGGGGAGGGGATATGGTACGCAGTATTTT. Its translation is CASSRLAGRGYGTQYF.

The chain carries TRBV20-1 and TRBJ2-7; D not certain. Trimming pared 8 bases from V and 4 bases from J, leaving 9 bases between. Looked up from germline, CDR1 is DFQATT and CDR2 is SNEGSKA (reference sequence). This CDR3 has 10 amino acids. The CDR3 coding sequence is TGCAGTTCAAAGAAGTACGAGCAGTACTTC. Its protein is CSSKKYEQYF.

This clonotype was seen at least ten times. This rearrangement joins TRBV29-1 to TRBJ2-1; D possibly corresponds to TRBD2 (6 bases). V lost 1 base and J 7 bases, leaving 11 bases between the germline ends. CDR3 length: 13 residues. Germline V gene data show CDR1 as SQVTM and CDR2 as ANQGSEA. The CDR3 here is CSVEAGLGNEQFF. The CDR3 nucleotides read TGCAGCGTTGAAGCGGGACTTGGGAATGAGCAGTTCTTC.

V is TRBV10-3 and J is TRBJ2-3; 7 nucleotides agree with TRBD2. There are 15 residues in the CDR3. Germline CDR1 is ENHRY and CDR2 is SYGVKD. V lost 2 bases and J lost 2; bases outside the gene matches: 4. CDR3 in amino acids: CAISEGGRVTDTQYF. In nucleotides, the CDR3 is TGTGCCATCAGTGAGGGTGGGAGGGTCACAGATACGCAGTATTTT.

This clonotype was found a few times. This chain uses TRBV12-3 or TRBV12-4 with TRBJ2-5; possibly TRBD2 for D (5 bases). The closer fit of TRBJ2-7 to the DNA end suggests the J call may be wrong. The CDR3 contains 14 residues. CDR3 coding DNA: TGTGCCAGCAGTTTTTGGGCTAGCACCAACGAGCAGTACTTC. Translation: CASSFWASTNEQYF.

Points on this clonotype: The junction departs from the called germline gene at one end, perhaps through a read error. The chain uses TRBV4-3 and TRBJ2-5; TRBD1 aligns across 8 bases. Germline lookup yields CDR1 LGHNA and CDR2 YSLEER. This CDR3 is 14 amino acids long. CDR3 protein: CVSSQGTGSNEQYF. The CDR3 DNA follows: TGCGTCAGCAGCCAAGGGACAGGCTCCAATGAGCAGTACTTC.

In its sample, this clonotype was seen once. V and J are TRBV20-1 and TRBJ1-2; possibly TRBD1 for D (5 bases). CDR3 size: 16 residues. In germline, CDR1 is DFQATT, CDR2 SNEGSKA (reference sequence). V was cut by 2 bases and J by 3 bases, with 19 bases left in between. The CDR3 bases are TGCAGTGCTAGAAGGGCGGGACGGCGAGCCGACTATGGCTACACCTTC. Translation gives CSARRAGRRADYGYTF.

This clonotype occurred a few times. The V and J genes are TRBV20-1 and TRBJ2-1, with 12 bases fitting TRBD2. Per the germline V gene, CDR1 is DFQATT and CDR2 is SNEGSKA (reference sequence). The trim removed 0 bases at V and 7 bases at J, leaving 4 bases unmatched. The CDR3 extends over 15 amino acids. CDR3 DNA: TGCAGTGCTAGAGATCCACTAGCGGGGGGAAATGAGCAGTTCTTC. The encoded protein is CSARDPLAGGNEQFF.

This clonotype was seen a few times. This sequence joins TRBV29-1 and TRBJ2-1; D might be TRBD1 (6 bases). Germline V gene lookup returns CDR1 SQVTM and CDR2 ANQGSEA. This CDR3 comprises 13 residues. Between the trimmed V and J ends, which lost 4 bases and 5 bases, there was a span of 12 bases. The CDR3 is CSVGGHQNNEQFF. The CDR3 DNA sequence: TGCAGCGTTGGGGGACATCAAAACAATGAGCAGTTCTTC.

The chain has TRBV7-9 and TRBJ1-2, with D unresolved. The CDR3 consists of 14 residues. Trimming left V 0 bases short and J 4 bases short, with 9 bases between. The germline V gene has CDR1 SEHNR and CDR2 FQNEAQ (reference sequence). The chain's CDR3 is CASSLAADPYGYTF. CDR3 coding DNA: TGTGCCAGCAGCTTAGCGGCGGACCCCTATGGCTACACCTTC.

In this sample, this clonotype turned up a few times. This chain uses TRBV2 with TRBJ1-5; 7 nucleotides match TRBD1. The junction had 6 bases not matched to a gene; V was cut back by 5 bases and J by 5 bases. Germline CDR1 reads SNHLY; CDR2 reads FYNNEI. The CDR3 totals 14 residues. DNA for the CDR3: TGTGCCAGCAGTTTCGACAGGGTCGATCAGCCCCAGCATTTT. It is translated as CASSFDRVDQPQHF.

The rearrangement links TRBV20-1 to TRBJ1-2; D remains ambiguous. Per germline, CDR1 DFQATT and CDR2 SNEGSKA (reference sequence). The CDR3 consists of 14 residues. CDR3 residues: CSRGPDGANYGYTF. CDR3 in DNA: TGCAGCCGAGGACCGGACGGCGCTAACTATGGCTACACCTTC.

The chain carries TRBV7-2 and TRBJ1-2; D is undetermined. Trimming removed 3 bases at V and 6 bases at J, with 14 bases between. This CDR3 spans 14 amino acids. Germline V gives CDR1 SGHTA, CDR2 FQGNSA. The CDR3 loop is CASSFIAVIDGYTF. CDR3 in DNA: TGTGCCAGCAGCTTTATAGCCGTAATTGATGGCTACACCTTC.

Only a few counts were recorded for this clonotype. The chain carries TRBV6-2 or TRBV6-3 and TRBJ2-5; a possible D gene is TRBD2 (6 bases). Germline loops: CDR1 MNHEY, CDR2 SVGEGT. Trimming took off 5 bases at V and 3 bases at J, with 16 bases between the two ends. This CDR3 has 15 residues. CDR3 loop: CASSLPGTAKETQYF. DNA of the CDR3: TGTGCCAGCAGTCTCCCCGGGACTGCAAAAGAGACCCAGTACTTC.

Details on this clonotype: A read error may explain this, as a much larger clone is one base away. This chain links TRBV12-3 or TRBV12-4 with TRBJ2-4; no definite D call. The DNA end is a closer match to TRBJ2-7, so the J assignment may be wrong. The length of the CDR3 is 12 residues. The CDR3, as DNA: TGTGCCAGCAGGTTAAGCCGCTACGAGCAGTACTTC. It codes for CASRLSRYEQYF.

The count of this clonotype is one. The V call is TRBV6-5, the J call TRBJ1-6, with D unresolved. Trimming left V 0 bases short and J 7 bases short, with 10 bases between. The CDR3 is made up of 15 amino acids. Germline lookup yields CDR1 MNHEY and CDR2 SVGAGI. CDR3 region: CASSYSGSLNSPLHF. DNA of the CDR3: TGTGCCAGCAGTTACTCTGGGAGCCTGAATTCACCCCTCCACTTT.

The chain couples TRBV6-2 or TRBV6-3 to TRBJ2-7; D not certain. The CDR3 spans 14 residues. V lost 5 bases and J lost 5, with 16 bases in between. The germline gives CDR1 MNHEY, CDR2 SVGEGT. The CDR3 DNA follows: TGTGCCAGCAGTAGAACGTCAGCCGCCAACGAGCAGTACTTC. Amino acids: CASSRTSAANEQYF.

The gene calls are TRBV20-1 and TRBJ2-7; 7 nucleotides agree with TRBD1. The CDR3 is 13 residues long. CDR1 is DFQATT, CDR2 SNEGSKA, per germline (reference sequence). V lost 6 bases, J lost 2 bases, and 7 bases stayed unmatched. The CDR3 coding sequence is TGCAGTGCCCAGCCGGGACAGCCCTACGAGCAGTACTTC. It is translated as CSAQPGQPYEQYF.

There are a few counts of this clonotype. The J gene is TRBJ2-7, the V gene TRBV6-5; 9 nucleotides line up with TRBD1. The CDR3 is made up of 14 amino acids. V trimming: 6 bases; J trimming: 6 bases; junction bases outside the gene matches: 9. Germline CDR1 reads MNHEY; CDR2 reads SVGAGI. The CDR3 bases are TGTGCCAGCAGCCACCGGGACAGGGTTCGCGAGCAGTACTTC. This encodes CASSHRDRVREQYF.

This chain uses TRBV7-2 with TRBJ2-7; a weak D match, TRBD1 (6 bases). Per the germline V gene, CDR1 is SGHTA and CDR2 is FQGNSA. The CDR3 totals 15 residues. Trimming took 3 bases from V and 2 from J, leaving 14 bases between them. The chain's CDR3 is CASSFPGQLAYEQYF. In DNA, the CDR3 is TGTGCCAGCAGCTTTCCAGGACAGCTGGCCTACGAGCAGTACTTC. The whole variable domain, filled in from reference TRBV7-2 and TRBJ2-7, reads GAGVSQSPSNKVTEKGKDVELRCDPISGHTALYWYRQSLGQGLEFLIYFQGNSAPDKSGLPSDRFSAERTGGSVSTLTIQRTQQEDSAVYLCASSFPGQLAYEQYFGPGTRLTVT.

V is TRBV12-3 or TRBV12-4 and J is TRBJ1-4; no definite D call. There are 14 residues in the CDR3. V lost 5 bases and J lost 5, with 12 bases in between. The CDR3 bases are TGTGCCAGCAGTACCGCGGGCCCAAATGAAAAACTGTTTTTT. Translated, it gives CASSTAGPNEKLFF.

This rearrangement joins TRBV27 to TRBJ2-1, with 9 bases lining up with TRBD2. The junction had 9 bases not matched to a gene; V was cut back by 5 bases and J by 4 bases. The CDR3 consists of 16 residues. Germline V gives CDR1 MNHEY, CDR2 SMNVEV (reference sequence). The DNA of the CDR3 is TGTGCCAGCAGTCCTTCTAGCGGGGAAATTTACAATGAGCAGTTCTTC. Its translation: CASSPSSGEIYNEQFF.

The sample holds a few counts of this clonotype. The chain uses TRBV21-1 and TRBJ2-1; TRBD1 is taken as the D call from the table, unchecked against the DNA. TRBV21-1 is a known pseudogene. The CDR3 is 19 residues long. In nucleotides, the CDR3 is TGTGCCAGCAGCAAAGAACAGGCGCGCTGTATTCCATGGTACAATGAGCAGTTCTTC. Translating gives CASSKEQARCIPWYNEQFF.

This clonotype was counted a few times. The chain combines TRBV5-1 with TRBJ2-7; 11 bases line up with TRBD2. Germline V CDR1 and CDR2: SGHRS, YFSETQ. Trimming took 1 base from V and 2 from J; bases not matched to a gene: 8. The CDR3 covers 17 residues. CDR3: CASSLFPETSGAYEQYF. The CDR3 nucleotides are TGCGCCAGCAGCTTGTTCCCGGAGACTAGCGGGGCCTACGAGCAGTACTTC.

V is TRBV28 and J is TRBJ1-2; a weak D match, TRBD1 (5 bases). V was pared by 8 bases and J by 4 bases, with 17 bases between. Germline V lookup: CDR1 MDHEN, CDR2 SYDVKM. The length of the CDR3 is 14 residues. CDR3 DNA: TGTGCCAGCCGCGGACAACTGGAGATCTATGGCTACACCTTC. Translated: CASRGQLEIYGYTF.

The chain uses TRBV7-2 and TRBJ2-5, with TRBD1 as a possible D gene (5 bases). This CDR3 comprises 14 residues. CDR1 is SGHTA, CDR2 FQGNSA, per germline. Deletions cut 3 bases from V and 1 base from J, with 9 bases between. CDR3 bases: TGTGCCAGCAGCTTGGACAAGTCCCAAGAGACCCAGTACTTC. It encodes CASSLDKSQETQYF.